The clone carrying this T cell receptor (beta chain) was recorded many times. Amplification yielded TCR beta CDR3 regions, with RNA transcripts as the source. The TCR CDR3 first-round RT-PCR relied on the HTBI primer set. TCRdb reanalysed the multiplex PCR reads using MiXCR and keeps one entry per CDR3 protein. The table records more than 500,000 distinct CDR3 sequences, about 16% of them present only once. The data are from a study of T cells in Graves' hyperthyroidism and ophthalmopathy. With duration under 3 months, ophthalmopathy was active: Clinical Activity Score at least 3, NOSPECS at least 4. V lost 3 bases to trimming and J lost 2 bases, with 12 bases between them. The germline V gene encodes CDR1 SGHTA and CDR2 FQGNSA. The CDR3 spans 15 residues.

This TCR was sampled from a woman aged 25 to 45 with Graves' ophthalmopathy. This chain joins TRBV7-2 and TRBJ2-3; the D gene could be TRBD1 or TRBD2 (5 bases each). The sequencing sample was made of blood. In nucleotides, the CDR3 is TGTGCCAGCAGCTTCGAGGGGTGGGCCACAGATACGCAGTATTTT. The encoded protein is CASSFEGWATDTQYF.